The next 23 T cell receptor beta chains were all read from a single sample in a study of blood T cell repertoires in COVID-19. The method was immunoSEQ multiplex PCR; TCRdb's version includes in-frame clones alone and lacks a portion of them. The table includes hundreds of thousands of clones, roughly 80% detected once. The sequencing sample was made of peripheral blood. The receptors originated from a woman older than 75 with active or convalescent COVID-19.

The chain couples TRBV28 to TRBJ1-5, with D possibly being TRBD1 (5 bases). The V gene's germline CDR1 is MDHEN and CDR2 SYDVKM. The CDR3 runs to 16 residues. V lost 3 bases and J 5 bases, leaving 17 bases between the germline ends. CDR3 region: CASSFFGGAMDQPQHF. The DNA of the CDR3 is TGTGCCAGCAGTTTTTTCGGCGGGGCGATGGATCAGCCCCAGCATTTT.

The chain couples TRBV5-6 to TRBJ2-5; tentative D call: TRBD2 (5 bases). The ends were cut back, 0 bases at V and 7 bases at J, with 10 bases in the middle. The CDR3 runs to 13 residues. Germline CDR1 is SGHDT and CDR2 is YYEEEE. CDR3 sequence: CASSLGRVGTQYF. CDR3 in DNA: TGTGCCAGCAGCTTGGGGCGGGTCGGGACCCAGTACTTC.

The CDR3 DNA reads as TGTGCCAGCAGTCCCGGGGGTACAGTAACCGGGGAGCTGTTTTTT. Translation: CASSPGGTVTGELFF. The chain couples TRBV28 to TRBJ2-2, with a possible D match to TRBD2 (6 bases). The CDR3 sequence is 15 residues long. Trimming pared 5 bases from V and 5 bases from J, leaving 15 bases between. The germline V gene encodes CDR1 MDHEN and CDR2 SYDVKM.

The V and J genes are TRBV7-2 and TRBJ1-2; D ambiguous. CDR3 length equals 13 residues. CDR1 SGHTA and CDR2 FQGNSA come from the germline V gene. V was shortened by 3 bases and J by 1 base, with 6 bases between the two germline ends. This chain's CDR3 is CASSFRGNYGYTF. CDR3 DNA: TGTGCCAGCAGCTTTCGGGGTAACTATGGCTACACCTTC.

V usage is TRBV3-1 (or the pseudogene TRBV3-2) and J usage is TRBJ1-5; tentative D call: TRBD1 (5 bases). Germline CDR1 and CDR2: LGHDT and YNNKEL (reference sequence). The CDR3 consists of 14 residues. Trimming took off 3 bases at V and 0 bases at J, with 6 bases between the two ends. The CDR3 DNA follows: TGTGCCAGCAGCCAGGACACTAGCAATCAGCCCCAGCATTTT. Protein: CASSQDTSNQPQHF.

The V gene is TRBV3-1 (or the pseudogene TRBV3-2), the J gene TRBJ1-2; 10 bases match TRBD1. The CDR3 runs 13 residues. Germline CDR1 LGHDT, CDR2 YNNKEL (reference sequence). V was pared by 3 bases and J by 8 bases, with 3 bases of the junction left unmatched. CDR3 loop: CASSQTGGRGYTF. The CDR3 region has the DNA TGTGCCAGCAGCCAGACAGGGGGCCGGGGCTACACCTTC.

This clone appeared a few times. The gene calls are TRBV28 and TRBJ1-1; a possible D gene is TRBD1 (5 bases). The germline V gene encodes CDR1 MDHEN and CDR2 SYDVKM. Trimming took 3 bases from V and 1 from J, leaving 12 bases between them. The CDR3 extends over 15 amino acids. CDR3 sequence reads: CASSLDGTSNTEAFF. The CDR3 DNA reads TGTGCCAGCAGTTTGGATGGGACTTCGAACACTGAAGCTTTCTTT.

This sequence joins TRBV5-1 and TRBJ2-3; 8 nucleotides align to TRBD1. Germline loops: CDR1 SGHRS, CDR2 YFSETQ. The CDR3 consists of 17 residues. Germline trimming cut 0 bases from V and 4 bases from J; bases unmatched to any gene: 10. The CDR3 spells CASSLGRGTGTPDTQYF. CDR3 bases: TGCGCCAGCAGCTTGGGTAGGGGGACAGGAACCCCAGATACGCAGTATTTT.

This rearrangement joins TRBV28 to TRBJ1-1; 7 nucleotides match TRBD1. V shed 7 bases, J shed 1 base, and the junction held 6 bases outside the gene matches. Germline lookup yields CDR1 MDHEN and CDR2 SYDVKM. This CDR3 spans 14 amino acids. CDR3 residues: CASKTGQTNTEAFF. The CDR3 nucleotides read TGTGCCAGCAAAACGGGACAGACGAACACTGAAGCTTTCTTT.

The genes are TRBV28 and TRBJ2-7, with D perhaps matching TRBD2 (6 bases). The germline CDR1 and CDR2 sequences are MDHEN and SYDVKM. The V end was cut by 2 bases, the J end by 6 bases, with 11 bases between. The CDR3 spans 13 residues. CDR3 nucleotides: TGTGCCAGCAGTTTACCCGGGGACTCCGAGCAGTACTTC. Residues: CASSLPGDSEQYF.

DNA for the CDR3: TGTGCCAGCAGTTTACGACAGGGCTCTGGTGACACTGAAGCTTTCTTT. Translating it yields CASSLRQGSGDTEAFF. This chain connects TRBV28 to TRBJ1-1; 7 bases match TRBD1. The V segment lost 2 bases and the J segment 3 bases; nucleotides outside the gene matches: 9. CDR1 is MDHEN and CDR2 is SYDVKM in the germline V gene. The CDR3 has 16 amino acids.

The V and J genes are TRBV29-1 and TRBJ1-5; D gene ambiguous. V gave up 4 bases and J gave up 0 bases, with 7 bases separating them. The V gene's germline CDR1 is SQVTM and CDR2 ANQGSEA. CDR3 length equals 13 residues. The CDR3 DNA is TGCAGCGTTGTGGAGAATAGCAATCAGCCCCAGCATTTT. It encodes CSVVENSNQPQHF.

About this clone: At one boundary the junction diverges from the germline segment, which might be a read error. The chain combines TRBV27 with TRBJ1-2, with D perhaps TRBD1 (6 bases). Germline-derived CDR1 and CDR2 are MNHEY and SMNVEV (reference sequence). The CDR3 length is 12 residues. Written as DNA, the CDR3 is TGTGCCAGCAGGCACCGACTGGACAGATTAAGCTTC. Its translation: CASRHRLDRLSF.

The chain recombines TRBV5-1 with TRBJ1-2; weak D call: TRBD1 (6 bases). Germline CDR1 SGHRS, CDR2 YFSETQ. Trimming took off 5 bases at V and 3 bases at J, with 14 bases between the two ends. The CDR3 totals 14 residues. The CDR3 region has the DNA TGCGCCAGCAGGCCCTCGGGACAACACTATGGCTACACCTTC. Translating gives CASRPSGQHYGYTF.

CDR3 coding DNA: TGTGCCAGCAGGCCGGGACAGGGAGCGTTTGGGGCTTTCTTT. This gives the protein CASRPGQGAFGAFF. This chain uses TRBV2 with TRBJ1-1; the match to TRBD1 covers 9 bases. J gave up 11 bases and V 6 bases, and 13 bases lay outside the gene matches. Germline-derived CDR1 and CDR2 are SNHLY and FYNNEI. The CDR3 runs 14 residues.

This chain joins TRBV5-1 and TRBJ2-3; D possibly corresponds to TRBD2 (6 bases). CDR1 is SGHRS and CDR2 is YFSETQ in the germline V gene. Trimming removed 4 bases from V and 4 bases from J, with 16 bases in between. This CDR3 has 15 amino acids. Here the CDR3 reads CASSPDGGIPDTQYF. As DNA, the CDR3 is TGCGCCAGCAGCCCCGACGGGGGAATCCCAGATACGCAGTATTTT. The full variable domain, rest sourced from reference TRBV5-1 and TRBJ2-3, is KAGVTQTPRYLIKTRGQQVTLSCSPISGHRSVSWYQQTPGQGLQFLFEYFSETQRNKGNFPGRFSGRQFSNSRSEMNVSTLELGDSALYLCASSPDGGIPDTQYFGPGTRLTVL.

The chain is built from TRBV7-9 and TRBJ1-1; tentative D call: TRBD1 (5 bases). The CDR3 runs 12 residues. The germline V and J ends were trimmed by 2 bases and 11 bases, with 12 bases remaining between them. Per the germline V gene, CDR1 is SEHNR and CDR2 is FQNEAQ (reference sequence). The CDR3 loop is CASSLMREGAFF. The CDR3 DNA is TGTGCCAGCAGCTTAATGAGGGAGGGGGCTTTCTTT.

Only a few counts were recorded for this clone. Distinct nucleotide sequences in the sample also encode this CDR3. J is TRBJ2-2 and V is TRBV5-1; no clear D. V was cut by 0 bases and J by 7 bases, with 7 bases left in between. The germline CDR1 and CDR2 sequences are SGHRS and YFSETQ. The CDR3 has 13 residues. CDR3 residues: CASSLAGNGELFF. CDR3 nucleotide sequence: TGCGCCAGCAGCTTGGCAGGAAACGGGGAGCTGTTTTTT.

The chain combines TRBV19 with TRBJ2-5; D is ambiguous. Germline-derived CDR1 and CDR2 are LNHDA and SQIVND (reference sequence). The ends were cut back, 6 bases at V and 5 bases at J, with 16 bases in the middle. The CDR3 loop spans 14 amino acids. The CDR3 here is CASRISQGRETQYF. The CDR3 bases are TGTGCCAGTAGGATATCCCAAGGCAGGGAGACCCAGTACTTC.

The rearrangement joins TRBV10-3 to TRBJ2-3, with 10 positions matching TRBD2. This CDR3 has 16 residues. Trimming at V came to 0 bases and at J to 4 bases, leaving 4 bases not matched to a gene. Per germline, CDR1 ENHRY and CDR2 SYGVKD. The DNA of the CDR3 is TGTGCCATCAGTGAGTCCCGGACTAGCGGTGCAGATACGCAGTATTTT. Translation: CAISESRTSGADTQYF.

This rearrangement joins TRBV10-3 to TRBJ1-4, with D unclear. Germline CDR1 ENHRY, CDR2 SYGVKD. The CDR3 is 14 amino acids. The V end was cut by 3 bases, the J end by 8 bases, with 13 bases between. CDR3 in amino acids: CAISEHGAGEKLFF. The CDR3 DNA is TGTGCCATCAGTGAACATGGAGCTGGGGAAAAACTGTTTTTT.

The rearrangement joins TRBV28 to TRBJ2-6; D call uncertain. The CDR3 is 16 residues long. Between the trimmed V and J ends, which lost 7 bases and 0 bases, there was a span of 13 bases. From germline, CDR1 is MDHEN and CDR2 SYDVKM. The CDR3 loop reads CASTPRWFSGANVLTF. In nucleotides, the CDR3 is TGTGCCAGCACCCCCCGGTGGTTCTCTGGGGCCAACGTCCTGACTTTC.

A word on this clone: The same CDR3 also results from other DNA sequences found in this sample. This rearrangement joins TRBV30 to TRBJ1-1; D is unresolved. The CDR3 covers 13 residues. Deletions cut 0 bases from V and 1 base from J, with 6 bases between. Per germline, CDR1 GTSNPN and CDR2 SVGIG (reference sequence). The CDR3 DNA is TGTGCCTGGAGTGTACTCTCGAACACTGAAGCTTTCTTT. Protein product: CAWSVLSNTEAFF.